This T cell receptor beta chain was observed in a study of cytomegalovirus exposure and HLA in healthy donors. This CDR3 contains 16 residues. V lost 2 bases to trimming and J lost 1 base, with 11 bases between them. Per germline, CDR1 MNHEY and CDR2 SVGAGI. Primers: 60 Vbeta forward and 13 Jbeta reverse. Sequenced by immunoSEQ multiplex PCR; TCRdb stores in-frame clones only, minus some. There are about 130,000 clones in the sample; 81% occur only once, and roughly 4% lies in the top ten. The chain has TRBV6-5 and TRBJ2-2, with no clear D. The clonotype was recovered from a man aged 18 to 30 in good health and CMV-seropositive. Input material: PBMCs. The CDR3 protein is CASSYVPGLNTGELFF. In nucleotides, the CDR3 is TGTGCCAGCAGTTACGTCCCCGGGTTGAACACCGGGGAGCTGTTTTTT.